A single sample is the source of the 28 T cell receptor beta chains below, sequenced in a study of regulatory T cells in long-lasting Graves disease. Time point here: newly diagnosed GD, antithyroid drugs for less than 3 months. From PBMCs, RNA was extracted and then used to make the TCR library. Arm-PCR of CDR3 regions and iRepertoire HTBI primers were used to build TCR beta libraries. TCRdb recomputed calls from the multiplex PCR reads with MiXCR, one row per CDR3 protein. The table has a few hundred thousand distinct CDR3 sequences, approximately 15% seen once. These data are also associated with another study on T cells in Graves' hyperthyroidism and ophthalmopathy.

Here the sequenced sample was peripheral blood mononuclear cells (PBMCs), taken at new diagnosis, from a patient treated with antithyroid drugs. These receptors were taken from a woman in her forties with Graves disease.

Turning to this clonotype: Since a much larger clone is just one base distant, this may be a read error. The chain is built from TRBV5-4 and TRBJ2-3; tentatively, D is TRBD2 (7 bases). The J call may be wrong; the DNA end is better matched by TRBJ2-5. The CDR3 has 16 amino acids. Looked up from germline, CDR1 is SGHNT and CDR2 is YYREEE (reference sequence). The CDR3 sequence is CASSLDPRGARETQYF. The DNA for the CDR3 is TGTGCCAGCAGCTTGGATCCACGGGGGGCTCGGGAGACCCAGTACTTC.

This clonotype was found a few times. V and J are TRBV5-4 and TRBJ2-5, with TRBD2 matching over 12 bases. This CDR3 has 17 residues. Germline CDR1 and CDR2: SGHNT and YYREEE (reference sequence). The ends lost 0 bases at V and 4 bases at J; junction bases unmatched: 7. CDR3 amino acids: CASSLGLAGEIPETQYF. CDR3 DNA: TGTGCCAGCAGCTTGGGACTAGCGGGAGAGATCCCAGAGACCCAGTACTTC.

This clonotype was seen a handful of times. The V call is TRBV10-3, the J call TRBJ1-2, with a tentative D call TRBD1 (6 bases). The CDR3 is made up of 16 amino acids. Germline CDR1 reads ENHRY; CDR2 reads SYGVKD. Between the trimmed V and J ends, which lost 0 bases and 8 bases, there was a span of 19 bases. CDR3 coding DNA: TGTGCCATCAGTGAGTCGTTAGACACCTCGGGGGGCGGCTACACCTTC. This sequence encodes CAISESLDTSGGGYTF.

A few counts support this clonotype. The chain employs TRBV19 and TRBJ2-7; 7 positions agree with TRBD1. The CDR3 is made up of 14 amino acids. The V and J ends lost 3 bases and 0 bases, in that order; junction bases with no gene match: 2. The V gene's germline CDR1 is LNHDA and CDR2 SQIVND (reference sequence). In DNA form, the CDR3 reads TGTGCCAGTAGTATCGGGACAGCCTCCTACGAGCAGTACTTC. This gives the protein CASSIGTASYEQYF.

The rearrangement uses TRBV20-1 and TRBJ1-4, with no clear D. Trimming stripped 3 bases from V and 0 bases from J, with 14 bases between. This CDR3 contains 16 residues. Germline V gives CDR1 DFQATT, CDR2 SNEGSKA (reference sequence). The chain's CDR3 is CSASPSNRATNEKLFF. The CDR3 DNA is TGCAGTGCTAGCCCCTCAAATCGAGCAACTAATGAAAAACTGTTTTTT.

This clonotype was detected many times. A read error may account for a junction end that differs from germline. The V gene is TRBV18, the J gene TRBJ2-7, with 12 bases lining up with TRBD1. The germline gives CDR1 KGHSH, CDR2 LQKENI. The CDR3 is 15 amino acids. CDR3 amino acids: CASSPPGQGADERYF. In DNA form, the CDR3 reads TGTGCCAGCTCACCACCGGGACAGGGGGCGGACGAGCGGTACTTC.

The sample holds many counts of this clonotype. This chain uses TRBV10-3 with TRBJ1-5; D may be TRBD1 (6 bases). V gave up 4 bases and J gave up 3 bases, with 10 bases separating them. This CDR3 is 14 amino acids long. Germline CDR1 ENHRY, CDR2 SYGVKD. The CDR3 DNA reads as TGTGCCATCAGTGTGGACAGAAACAATCAGCCCCAGCATTTT. Translated, it gives CAISVDRNNQPQHF.

This clonotype occurred many times. The V gene is TRBV20-1, the J gene TRBJ1-1; D perhaps matches TRBD1 (6 bases). Germline CDR1 DFQATT, CDR2 SNEGSKA (reference sequence). This CDR3 spans 14 amino acids. V shed 1 base and J shed 10 bases, with 19 bases lying between them. Here the CDR3 DNA reads TGCAGTGCTAGAGCGGCTTTCGTGGGGGCTCGAGCTTTCTTT. This gives the protein CSARAAFVGARAFF.

V is TRBV6-2 or TRBV6-3 and J is TRBJ1-3; the match to TRBD1 covers 10 bases. With 2 bases clipped from V and 2 bases from J, the junction kept 0 bases outside the gene matches. This CDR3 has 15 residues. In germline, CDR1 is MNHEY, CDR2 SVGEGT. The CDR3 loop reads CASSYDRGPGNTIYF. The CDR3, as DNA: TGTGCCAGCAGTTACGACAGGGGGCCTGGAAACACCATATATTTT.

This clonotype was observed at least ten times. The chain has TRBV6-5 and TRBJ1-6, with a tentative D call TRBD1 (5 bases). V lost 2 bases and J lost 4, with 6 bases in between. The CDR3 is 14 residues long. Per the germline V gene, CDR1 is MNHEY and CDR2 is SVGAGI. The CDR3 spells CASSYRGYNSPLHF. The CDR3 nucleotides read TGTGCCAGCAGTTACAGGGGATATAATTCACCCCTCCACTTT.

This rearrangement joins TRBV5-6 to TRBJ2-1, with 8 nucleotides matching TRBD2. Per germline, CDR1 SGHDT and CDR2 YYEEEE. With 3 bases clipped from V and 4 bases from J, the junction kept 15 bases outside the gene matches. This CDR3 is built from 18 residues. In DNA, the CDR3 is TGTGCCAGCAGCTGGGCTCTTTACAGGCGGGAGGTTTACAATGAGCAGTTCTTC. It is translated as CASSWALYRREVYNEQFF.

In this sample, this clonotype turned up a few times. This chain joins TRBV18 and TRBJ2-4; D might be TRBD1 or TRBD2, each matching 5 bases. This CDR3 spans 15 amino acids. Trimming took off 1 base at V and 2 bases at J, with 9 bases between the two ends. Per germline, CDR1 KGHSH and CDR2 LQKENI. CDR3 DNA: TGTGCCAGCTCACCACGGGGGAGTCCCAAAAACATTCAGTACTTC. It translates to CASSPRGSPKNIQYF.

This clonotype has at least ten counts. The genes are TRBV3-1 and TRBJ2-7; D gene ambiguous. V was clipped by 4 bases and J by 2 bases, with 15 bases between them. The CDR3 is made up of 15 amino acids. Germline V gene lookup returns CDR1 LGHDT and CDR2 YNNKEL (reference sequence). The CDR3 protein is CASSPQSGLAYEQYF. In DNA form, the CDR3 reads TGTGCCAGCAGCCCCCAGTCGGGCCTGGCCTACGAGCAGTACTTC.

This clonotype was counted ten times or more. This rearrangement joins TRBV28 to TRBJ1-2, with 9 bases fitting TRBD1. V lost 6 bases, J lost 2 bases, and 4 bases stayed unmatched. CDR3 size: 14 residues. Germline CDR1 MDHEN, CDR2 SYDVKM. CDR3 amino acids: CASRGGQGNYGYTF. The CDR3 region has the DNA TGTGCCAGCAGAGGGGGACAGGGCAACTATGGCTACACCTTC.

This clonotype was seen a few times. This chain connects TRBV7-9 to TRBJ2-5; TRBD2 is a possible D gene (6 bases). Trimming took 3 bases from V and 2 from J, leaving 13 bases between them. The V gene's germline CDR1 is SEHNR and CDR2 FQNEAQ (reference sequence). This CDR3 contains 15 residues. CDR3 sequence: CASSFLISGQETQYF. DNA for the CDR3: TGTGCCAGCAGCTTCCTTATTAGCGGACAAGAGACCCAGTACTTC.

Many counts were recorded for this clonotype. The J gene is TRBJ2-2, the V gene TRBV11-2; unclear D gene. This CDR3 comprises 16 residues. Germline V gene data show CDR1 as SGHAT and CDR2 as FQNNGV. Trimming left V 6 bases short and J 1 base short, with 15 bases between. The chain's CDR3 is CASSTPWRRNTGELFF. The CDR3 DNA is TGTGCCAGCAGTACTCCTTGGCGGAGGAACACCGGGGAGCTGTTTTTT. The full variable domain, rest sourced from reference TRBV11-2 and TRBJ2-2, is EAGVAQSPRYKIIEKRQSVAFWCNPISGHATLYWYQQILGQGPKLLIQFQNNGVVDDSQLPKDRFSAERLKGVDSTLKIQPAKLEDSAVYLCASSTPWRRNTGELFFGEGSRLTVL.

The table lists this clonotype with a few counts. This may come from a read error, since a much larger clone is one base off. The chain recombines TRBV12-3 or TRBV12-4 with TRBJ1-4; D uncertain. The CDR3 sequence is 13 residues long. The CDR3: CAGSSGRWVKLFF. The CDR3 nucleotides are TGTGCCGGCAGTTCTGGCAGATGGGTAAAACTGTTTTTT.

This clonotype occurred many times. The rearrangement links TRBV12-3 or TRBV12-4 to TRBJ2-1, with 12 bases matching TRBD1. The J segment lost 8 bases and the V segment lost 5 bases, leaving 4 bases of the junction unmatched. There are 14 residues in the CDR3. The CDR3 DNA reads as TGTGCCAGCAGTCCCGGGACAGGGGGCGATGAGCAGTTCTTC. Translating it yields CASSPGTGGDEQFF.

The chain employs TRBV12-3 or TRBV12-4 and TRBJ2-7, with D tentatively TRBD2 (7 bases). V lost 5 bases and J 3 bases, leaving 14 bases between the germline ends. This CDR3 contains 14 residues. The CDR3 protein is CASSEGGGYYEQYF. CDR3 coding DNA: TGTGCCAGCAGTGAAGGGGGGGGTTACTACGAGCAGTACTTC.

V usage is TRBV9 and J usage is TRBJ2-1, with 9 nucleotides matching TRBD2. The germline V gene encodes CDR1 SGDLS and CDR2 YYNGEE. The trim removed 0 bases at V and 5 bases at J, leaving 9 bases unmatched. The CDR3 runs to 17 residues. This chain's CDR3 is CASSVGPLSGRHNEQFF. The CDR3 DNA reads as TGTGCCAGCAGCGTAGGCCCTTTGAGCGGGAGGCACAATGAGCAGTTCTTC. The full variable domain, its missing parts supplied by reference TRBV9 and TRBJ2-1, is DSGVTQTPKHLITATGQRVTLRCSPRSGDLSVYWYQQSLDQGLQFLIQYYNGEERAKGNILERFSAQQFPDLHSELNLSSLELGDSALYFCASSVGPLSGRHNEQFFGPGTRLTVL.

This clonotype was detected many times. This chain uses TRBV29-1 with TRBJ2-3; possible D gene TRBD1, 6 bases. Between the trimmed V and J ends, which lost 4 bases and 2 bases, there was a span of 10 bases. CDR1 and CDR2 (germline): SQVTM, ANQGSEA. There are 13 residues in the CDR3. CDR3 DNA sequence: TGCAGCGTTGGGGGACATTACACAGATACGCAGTATTTT. Translated: CSVGGHYTDTQYF.

This clonotype was observed many times. The V and J genes are TRBV5-1 and TRBJ2-7; 12 positions match TRBD2. The CDR3 is 15 residues long. The V gene's germline CDR1 is SGHRS and CDR2 YFSETQ. V shed 0 bases, J shed 5 bases, and the junction held 3 bases outside the gene matches. CDR3 in amino acids: CASSLGASGRDEQYF. CDR3 DNA: TGCGCCAGCAGCTTGGGGGCTAGCGGGAGGGACGAGCAGTACTTC. The variable domain in full, with the rest retrieved from reference TRBV5-1 and TRBJ2-7, is KAGVTQTPRYLIKTRGQQVTLSCSPISGHRSVSWYQQTPGQGLQFLFEYFSETQRNKGNFPGRFSGRQFSNSRSEMNVSTLELGDSALYLCASSLGASGRDEQYFGPGTRLTVT.

As regards this clonotype: It may be a read error: a sequence one base away is much more abundant. This chain joins TRBV30 and TRBJ2-7; TRBD1 matches at 11 bases. CDR3 length equals 14 residues. Germline V gives CDR1 GTSNPN, CDR2 SVGIG (reference sequence). The CDR3 DNA is TGTGTCTACACCGGGACAGGGGGGACCTACGAGCAGTACTTC. Translating it yields CVYTGTGGTYEQYF. Full variable domain (rest looked up from reference TRBV30 and TRBJ2-7): SQTIHQWPATLVQPVGSPLSLECTVEGTSNPNLYWYRQAAGRGLQLLFYSVGIGQISSEVPQNLSASRPQDRQFILSSKKLLLSDSGFYLCVYTGTGGTYEQYFGPGTRLTVT.

This clonotype was recorded at least ten times. This chain links TRBV20-1 with TRBJ2-3; D possibly corresponds to TRBD1 (6 bases). The ends were cut back, 1 base at V and 3 bases at J, with 14 bases in the middle. This CDR3 has 15 residues. Germline lookup yields CDR1 DFQATT and CDR2 SNEGSKA (reference sequence). CDR3 nucleotide sequence: TGCAGTGCTAGAGTGGCAGGGGATAGGACAGATACGCAGTATTTT. Translation gives CSARVAGDRTDTQYF.

This clonotype was seen ten or more times. The chain is built from TRBV12-3 or TRBV12-4 and TRBJ1-1; D is possibly TRBD1 (5 bases). The CDR3 spans 15 residues. Trimming left V 3 bases short and J 2 bases short, with 13 bases between. In DNA, the CDR3 is TGTGCCAGCAGTTTGCTTTCCGGGACCAACACTGAAGCTTTCTTT. This sequence encodes CASSLLSGTNTEAFF.

At least ten counts were recorded for this clonotype. The CDR3, as DNA: TGTGCCAGCAGCTTGACTAGCGGTCGAGCCTACGAGCAGTACTTC. Amino acid sequence: CASSLTSGRAYEQYF. The J gene is TRBJ2-7, the V gene TRBV5-8; 8 nucleotides line up with TRBD2. With 1 base clipped from V and 2 bases from J, the junction kept 5 bases outside the gene matches. CDR3 length: 15 amino acids. CDR1 is SGHTS, CDR2 YDEGEE, per germline.

V and J are TRBV4-1 and TRBJ2-5; no clear D. The germline V gene has CDR1 MGHRA and CDR2 YSYEKL. The CDR3 is 14 residues long. The V and J ends lost 3 bases and 2 bases respectively, with 10 bases between them. DNA for the CDR3: TGCGCCAGCAGCCACGGGCAGACACAAGAGACCCAGTACTTC. Its protein product is CASSHGQTQETQYF.

The table lists this clonotype with many counts. The rearrangement joins TRBV7-2 to TRBJ2-3; D not resolved. Germline CDR1 SGHTA, CDR2 FQGNSA. The V end lost 5 bases, the J end lost 2 bases, and 5 bases lay between the germline ends. The CDR3 is made up of 12 amino acids. The CDR3 DNA reads as TGTGCCAGCAGCACCGACACAGATACGCAGTATTTT. This codes for CASSTDTDTQYF.